These 6 T cell receptor beta chains originate from one sample sequenced in a study of blood T cell repertoires in COVID-19. The assay was immunoSEQ multiplex PCR, and TCRdb's table has in-frame clones only and misses some. The sample includes more than 25,000 clones, about 92% of them seen just once. Sequencing used peripheral blood. The origin of the receptors is a man in his 70s with active or convalescent COVID-19.

The count of this clone is one. The V call is TRBV5-1, the J call TRBJ2-5; D remains unclear. Germline lookup yields CDR1 SGHRS and CDR2 YFSETQ. The V and J ends lost 2 bases and 5 bases respectively, with 4 bases between them. There are 11 residues in the CDR3. This chain's CDR3 is CASSFSETQYF. The CDR3 nucleotides are TGCGCCAGCAGCTTTAGCGAGACCCAGTACTTC. Variable domain in full (rest from reference TRBV5-1 and TRBJ2-5): KAGVTQTPRYLIKTRGQQVTLSCSPISGHRSVSWYQQTPGQGLQFLFEYFSETQRNKGNFPGRFSGRQFSNSRSEMNVSTLELGDSALYLCASSFSETQYFGPGTRLLVL.

The CDR3 sequence is CASSQDGTSGTGEQFF. Written as DNA, the CDR3 is TGTGCCAGCAGCCAAGACGGGACTAGCGGGACCGGTGAGCAGTTCTTC. The rearrangement links TRBV4-2 to TRBJ2-1; 13 bases align to TRBD2. Germline CDR1 LGHNA, CDR2 YNFKEQ. V was pared by 0 bases and J by 9 bases, with 5 bases of the junction left unmatched. This CDR3 comprises 16 residues.

The genes are TRBV14 and TRBJ1-2; 9 bases are shared with TRBD1. The germline V gene has CDR1 SGHDN and CDR2 FVKESK. V was clipped by 4 bases and J by 7 bases; unmatched bases: 4. The CDR3 extends over 13 amino acids. DNA for the CDR3: TGTGCCAGCAGCCCGGGACAGGGAAGTGGCTACACCTTC. Its translation: CASSPGQGSGYTF.

The chain joins TRBV2 to TRBJ1-2; 10 bases are shared with TRBD1. Germline V gene lookup returns CDR1 SNHLY and CDR2 FYNNEI. The CDR3 length is 15 residues. J was trimmed by 4 bases and V by 6 bases; bases with no gene match: 8. Written as DNA, the CDR3 is TGTGCCAGCAGGGCCGGGACAGGGGTCGGCTATGGCTACACCTTC. This encodes CASRAGTGVGYGYTF.

The chain combines TRBV12-3 or TRBV12-4 with TRBJ2-1; 8 positions agree with TRBD1. J lost 10 bases, V lost 6 bases, and 5 bases had no gene match. This CDR3 contains 12 residues. CDR3 sequence: CASRSQGEEQFF. For the CDR3, the DNA is TGTGCCAGCAGATCACAGGGGGAGGAGCAGTTCTTC.

The genes are TRBV11-2 and TRBJ2-7, with TRBD1 identical over 8 bases. In germline, CDR1 is SGHAT, CDR2 FQNNGV. The CDR3 spans 14 residues. V was clipped by 3 bases and J by 6 bases; unmatched bases: 7. CDR3 loop: CASSFGRDRPEQYV. In DNA form, the CDR3 reads TGTGCCAGCAGCTTTGGTCGGGACAGGCCCGAGCAGTACGTC.